This TCR beta chain stems from a study of CD8 T cells in Susac syndrome. An amount of RNA that ranged from roughly 0.45 to 1 ug was reverse transcribed with random hexamers. TCRdb reprocessed the immunoSEQ multiplex PCR reads via MiXCR and lists one record per CDR3 protein. The data show about 250,000 distinct CDR3 sequences, just over 90% seen once. The CDR3 is made up of 15 amino acids. V was trimmed by 0 bases and J by 6 bases, leaving 16 bases between them. Germline CDR1 and CDR2: SGHRS and YFSETQ. The sequenced target, TCR beta, came from blood CD8+ and CD4+ T cells. The study used treatment-naive patients who had stable or active relapsing-remitting disease as multiple sclerosis controls. TEMRA cells were FACS-enriched, unlike CD8+ and CD4+ T cells, which were negatively isolated.

The V call is TRBV5-1, the J call TRBJ2-7; the D gene is possibly TRBD2 (6 bases). The material sequenced was CD4+ T cells from PBMCs. This sequence was found in a human donor with multiple sclerosis. CDR3 region: CASSLDGNGGTEQYV. CDR3 nucleotide sequence: TGCGCCAGCAGCTTGGATGGTAACGGCGGGACCGAGCAGTACGTC.